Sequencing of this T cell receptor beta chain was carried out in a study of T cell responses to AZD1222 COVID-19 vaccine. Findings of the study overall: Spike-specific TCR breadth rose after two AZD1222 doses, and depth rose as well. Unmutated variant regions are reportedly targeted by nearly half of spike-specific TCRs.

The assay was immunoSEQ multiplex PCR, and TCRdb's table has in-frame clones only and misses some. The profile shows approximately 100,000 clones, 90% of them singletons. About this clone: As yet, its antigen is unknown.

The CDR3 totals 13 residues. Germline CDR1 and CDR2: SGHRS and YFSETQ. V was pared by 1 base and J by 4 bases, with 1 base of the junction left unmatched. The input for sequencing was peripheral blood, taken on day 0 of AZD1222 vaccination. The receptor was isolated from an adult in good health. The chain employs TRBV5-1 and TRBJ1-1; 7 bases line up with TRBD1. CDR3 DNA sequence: TGCGCCAGCAGCTTGAGGGGGCCCACTGAAGCTTTCTTT. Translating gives CASSLRGPTEAFF.